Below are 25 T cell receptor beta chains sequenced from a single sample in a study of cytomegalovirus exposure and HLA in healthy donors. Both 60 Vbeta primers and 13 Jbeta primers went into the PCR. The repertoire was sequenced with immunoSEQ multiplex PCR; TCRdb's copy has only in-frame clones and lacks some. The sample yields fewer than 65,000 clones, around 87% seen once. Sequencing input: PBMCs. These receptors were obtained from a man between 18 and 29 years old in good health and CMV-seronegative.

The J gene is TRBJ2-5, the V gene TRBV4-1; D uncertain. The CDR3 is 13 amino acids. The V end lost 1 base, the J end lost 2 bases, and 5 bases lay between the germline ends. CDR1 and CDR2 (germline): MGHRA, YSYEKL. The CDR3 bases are TGCGCCAGCAGCCAAGGGGCTCAAGAGACCCAGTACTTC. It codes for CASSQGAQETQYF.

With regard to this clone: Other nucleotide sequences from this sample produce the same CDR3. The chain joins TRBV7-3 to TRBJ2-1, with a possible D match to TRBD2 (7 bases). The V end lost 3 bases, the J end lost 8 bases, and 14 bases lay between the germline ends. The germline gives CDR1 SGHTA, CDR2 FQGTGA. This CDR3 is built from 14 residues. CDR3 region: CASSFSGGAYEQFF. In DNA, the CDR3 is TGTGCCAGCAGCTTTTCTGGGGGGGCCTATGAGCAGTTCTTC.

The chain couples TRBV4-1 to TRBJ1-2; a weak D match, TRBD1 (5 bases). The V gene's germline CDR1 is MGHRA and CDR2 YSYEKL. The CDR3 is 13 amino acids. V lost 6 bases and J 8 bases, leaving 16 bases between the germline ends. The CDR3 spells CASRAGRTEGYTF. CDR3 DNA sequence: TGCGCCAGCAGGGCAGGGCGGACGGAGGGCTACACCTTC.

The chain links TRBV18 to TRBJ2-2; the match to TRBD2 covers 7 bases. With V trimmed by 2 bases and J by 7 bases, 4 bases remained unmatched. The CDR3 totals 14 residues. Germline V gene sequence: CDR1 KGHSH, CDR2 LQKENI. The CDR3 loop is CASSPSGGLGELFF. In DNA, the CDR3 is TGTGCCAGCTCACCATCGGGGGGACTCGGGGAGCTGTTTTTT.

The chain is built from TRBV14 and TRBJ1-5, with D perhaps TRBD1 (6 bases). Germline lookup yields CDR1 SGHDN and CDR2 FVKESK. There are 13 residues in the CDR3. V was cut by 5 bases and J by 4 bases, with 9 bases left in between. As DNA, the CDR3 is TGTGCCAGCAGCTCGACAGGTAATCAGCCCCAGCATTTT. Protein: CASSSTGNQPQHF.

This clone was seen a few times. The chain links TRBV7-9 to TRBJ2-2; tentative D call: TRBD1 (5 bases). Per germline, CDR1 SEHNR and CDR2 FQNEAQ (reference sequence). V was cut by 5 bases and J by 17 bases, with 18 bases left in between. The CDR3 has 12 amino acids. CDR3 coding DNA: TGTGCCAGCAGCCCCAACGCGCGACAGAGATTTTTT. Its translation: CASSPNARQRFF.

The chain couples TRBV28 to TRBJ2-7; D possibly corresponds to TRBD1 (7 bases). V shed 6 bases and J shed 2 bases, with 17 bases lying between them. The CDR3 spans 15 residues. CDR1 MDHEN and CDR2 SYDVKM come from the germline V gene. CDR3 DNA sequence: TGTGCCAGCAGCTCCTCCGACAGGGAGGCCTACGAGCAGTACTTC. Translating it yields CASSSSDREAYEQYF.

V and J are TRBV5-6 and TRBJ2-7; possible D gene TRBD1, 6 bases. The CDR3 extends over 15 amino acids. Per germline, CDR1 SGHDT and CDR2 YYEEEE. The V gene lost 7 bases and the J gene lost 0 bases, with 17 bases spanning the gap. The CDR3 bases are TGTGCCAGCCATGCAGGGGCATCGGGCTCCTACGAGCAGTACTTC. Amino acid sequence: CASHAGASGSYEQYF. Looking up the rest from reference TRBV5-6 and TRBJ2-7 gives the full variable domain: DAGVTQSPTHLIKTRGQQVTLRCSPKSGHDTVSWYQQALGQGPQFIFQYYEEEERQRGNFPDRFSGHQFPNYSSELNVNALLLGDSALYLCASHAGASGSYEQYFGPGTRLTVT.

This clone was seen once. The CDR3 reads CAISESGQGGQPQHF. The DNA for the CDR3 is TGTGCCATCAGTGAATCCGGCCAGGGCGGACAGCCCCAGCATTTT. The rearrangement links TRBV10-3 to TRBJ1-5, with a possible D match to TRBD1 (5 bases). V shed 3 bases and J shed 7 bases, with 16 bases lying between them. CDR1 ENHRY and CDR2 SYGVKD come from the germline V gene. The CDR3 spans 15 residues.

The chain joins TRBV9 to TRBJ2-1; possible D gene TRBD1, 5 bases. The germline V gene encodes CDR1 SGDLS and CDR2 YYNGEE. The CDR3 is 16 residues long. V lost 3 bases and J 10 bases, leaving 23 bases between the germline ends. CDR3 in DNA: TGTGCCAGCAGCGCCCGAATAGACGTAGGGGTCGGGGAGCAGTTCTTC. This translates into CASSARIDVGVGEQFF.

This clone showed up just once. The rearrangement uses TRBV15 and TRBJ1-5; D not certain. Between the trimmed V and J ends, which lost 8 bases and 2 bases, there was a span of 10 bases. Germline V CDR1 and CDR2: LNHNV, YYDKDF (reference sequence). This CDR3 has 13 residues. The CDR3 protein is CATAENRNQPQHF. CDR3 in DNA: TGTGCCACCGCTGAGAACCGCAATCAGCCCCAGCATTTT.

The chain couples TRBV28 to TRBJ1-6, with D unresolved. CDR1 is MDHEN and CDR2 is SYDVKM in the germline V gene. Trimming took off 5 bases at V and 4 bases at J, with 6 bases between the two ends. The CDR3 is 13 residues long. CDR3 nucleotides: TGTGCCAGCAGTAGCCGGTATAATTCACCCCTCCACTTT. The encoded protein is CASSSRYNSPLHF.

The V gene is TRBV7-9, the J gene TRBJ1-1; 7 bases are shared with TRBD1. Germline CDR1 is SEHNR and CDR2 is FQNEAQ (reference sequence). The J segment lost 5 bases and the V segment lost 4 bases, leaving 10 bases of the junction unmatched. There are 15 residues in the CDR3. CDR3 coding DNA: TGTGCCAGCAGCTCGAGGGACAGTGCTAGGACTGAAGCTTTCTTT. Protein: CASSSRDSARTEAFF.

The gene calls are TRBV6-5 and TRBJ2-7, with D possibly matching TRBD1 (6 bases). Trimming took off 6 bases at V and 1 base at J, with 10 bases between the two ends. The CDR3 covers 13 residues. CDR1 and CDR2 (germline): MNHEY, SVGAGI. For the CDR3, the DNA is TGTGCCAGCAGCCGGGACACGTCCTACGAGCAGTACTTC. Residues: CASSRDTSYEQYF.

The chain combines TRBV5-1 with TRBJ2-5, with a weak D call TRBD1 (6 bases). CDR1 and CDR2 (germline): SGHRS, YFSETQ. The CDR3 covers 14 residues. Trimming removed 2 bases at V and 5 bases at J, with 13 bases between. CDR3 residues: CASSFAGQKETQYF. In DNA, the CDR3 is TGCGCCAGCAGCTTCGCCGGACAGAAGGAGACCCAGTACTTC.

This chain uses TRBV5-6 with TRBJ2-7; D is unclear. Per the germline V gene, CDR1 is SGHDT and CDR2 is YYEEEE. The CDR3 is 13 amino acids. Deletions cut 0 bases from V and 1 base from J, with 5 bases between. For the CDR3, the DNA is TGTGCCAGCAGCTTGGGTCGGTCCTACGAGCAGTACTTC. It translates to CASSLGRSYEQYF.

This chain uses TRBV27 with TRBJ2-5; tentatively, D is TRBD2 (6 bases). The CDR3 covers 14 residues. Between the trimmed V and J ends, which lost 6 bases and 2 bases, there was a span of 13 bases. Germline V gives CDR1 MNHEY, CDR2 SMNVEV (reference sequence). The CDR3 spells CASSPGRLQETQYF. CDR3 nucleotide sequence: TGTGCCAGCAGCCCGGGGAGGCTTCAAGAGACCCAGTACTTC.

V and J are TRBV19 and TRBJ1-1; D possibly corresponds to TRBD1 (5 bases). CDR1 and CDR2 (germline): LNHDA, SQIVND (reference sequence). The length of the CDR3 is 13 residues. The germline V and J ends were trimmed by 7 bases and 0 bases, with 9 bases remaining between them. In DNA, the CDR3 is TGTGCCAGTAAGGACATCCTGAACACTGAAGCTTTCTTT. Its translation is CASKDILNTEAFF.

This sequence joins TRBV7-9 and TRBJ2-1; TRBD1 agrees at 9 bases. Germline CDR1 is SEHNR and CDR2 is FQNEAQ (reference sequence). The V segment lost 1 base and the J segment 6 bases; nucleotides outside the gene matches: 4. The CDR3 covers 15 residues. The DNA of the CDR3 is TGTGCCAGCAGCTTAGACTGGGGACAGGGCAATGAGCAGTTCTTC. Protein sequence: CASSLDWGQGNEQFF.

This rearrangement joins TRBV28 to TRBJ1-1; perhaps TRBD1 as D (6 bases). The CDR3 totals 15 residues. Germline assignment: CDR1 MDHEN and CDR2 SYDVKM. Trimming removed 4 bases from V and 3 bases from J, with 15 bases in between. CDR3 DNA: TGTGCCAGCAGTTCAGCAGGGGCAAGGGACACTGAAGCTTTCTTT. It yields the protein CASSSAGARDTEAFF. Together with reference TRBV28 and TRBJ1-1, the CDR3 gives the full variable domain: DVKVTQSSRYLVKRTGEKVFLECVQDMDHENMFWYRQDPGLGLRLIYFSYDVKMKEKGDIPEGYSVSREKKERFSLILESASTNQTSMYLCASSSAGARDTEAFFGQGTRLTVV.

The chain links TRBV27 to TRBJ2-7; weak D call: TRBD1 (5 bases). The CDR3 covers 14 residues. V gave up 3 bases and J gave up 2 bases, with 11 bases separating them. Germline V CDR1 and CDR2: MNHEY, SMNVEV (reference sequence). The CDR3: CASSFLGQTYEQYF. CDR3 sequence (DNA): TGTGCCAGCAGTTTCCTCGGACAAACCTACGAGCAGTACTTC.

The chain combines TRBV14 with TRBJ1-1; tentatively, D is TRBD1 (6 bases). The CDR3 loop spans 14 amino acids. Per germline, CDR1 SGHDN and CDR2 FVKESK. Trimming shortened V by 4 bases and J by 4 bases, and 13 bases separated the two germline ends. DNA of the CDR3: TGTGCCAGCAGCCTACAGGGAGCCGGCACTGAAGCTTTCTTT. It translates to CASSLQGAGTEAFF.

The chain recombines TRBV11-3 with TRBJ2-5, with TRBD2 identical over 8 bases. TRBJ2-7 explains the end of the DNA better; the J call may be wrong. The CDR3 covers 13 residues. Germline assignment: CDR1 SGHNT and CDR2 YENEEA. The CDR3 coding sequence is TGTGCCAGCAGTCCTACTAGCGGCTACGAGCAGTACTTC. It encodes CASSPTSGYEQYF.

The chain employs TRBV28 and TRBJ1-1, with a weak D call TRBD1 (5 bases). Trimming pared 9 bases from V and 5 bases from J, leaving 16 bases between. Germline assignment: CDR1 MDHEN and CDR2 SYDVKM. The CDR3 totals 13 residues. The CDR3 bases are TGTGCCAGTACTTGGGGGGGAGGTACTGAAGCTTTCTTT. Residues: CASTWGGGTEAFF.

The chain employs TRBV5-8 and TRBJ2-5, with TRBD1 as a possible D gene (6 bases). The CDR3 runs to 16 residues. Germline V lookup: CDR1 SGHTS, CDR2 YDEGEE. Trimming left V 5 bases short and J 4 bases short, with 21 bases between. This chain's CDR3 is CASSPWTDPLRETQYF. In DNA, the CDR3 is TGTGCCAGCAGTCCATGGACAGACCCTCTGCGAGAGACCCAGTACTTC. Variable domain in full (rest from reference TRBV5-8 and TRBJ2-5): EAGVTQSPTHLIKTRGQQATLRCSPISGHTSVYWYQQALGLGLQFLLWYDEGEERNRGNFPPRFSGRQFPNYSSELNVNALELEDSALYLCASSPWTDPLRETQYFGPGTRLLVL.